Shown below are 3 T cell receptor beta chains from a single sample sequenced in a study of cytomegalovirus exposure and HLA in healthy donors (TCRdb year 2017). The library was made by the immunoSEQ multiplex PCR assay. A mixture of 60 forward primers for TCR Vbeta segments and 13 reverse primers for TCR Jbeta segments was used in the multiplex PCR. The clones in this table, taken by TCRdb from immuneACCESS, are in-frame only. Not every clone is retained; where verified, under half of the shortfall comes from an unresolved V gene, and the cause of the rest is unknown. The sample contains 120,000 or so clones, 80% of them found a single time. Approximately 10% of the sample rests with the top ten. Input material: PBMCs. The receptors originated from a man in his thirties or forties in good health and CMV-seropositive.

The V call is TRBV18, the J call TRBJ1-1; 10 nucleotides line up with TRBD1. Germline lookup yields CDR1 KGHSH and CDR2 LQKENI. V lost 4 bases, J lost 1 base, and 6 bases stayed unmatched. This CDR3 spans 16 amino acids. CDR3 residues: CASSRTGGNRNTEAFF. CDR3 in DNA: TGTGCCAGCTCACGGACAGGGGGGAATAGGAACACTGAAGCTTTCTTT.

The DNA of the CDR3 is TGCGCCAGCAGCTTGGGGACAGGGGTCTACGAGCAGTACTTC. Amino acid sequence: CASSLGTGVYEQYF. The chain is built from TRBV5-1 and TRBJ2-7; 9 positions match TRBD1. With V trimmed by 0 bases and J by 3 bases, 1 base remained unmatched. Germline-derived CDR1 and CDR2 are SGHRS and YFSETQ. The CDR3 sequence is 14 residues long. Using reference TRBV5-1 and TRBJ2-7 for the parts outside the CDR3, the full variable domain is KAGVTQTPRYLIKTRGQQVTLSCSPISGHRSVSWYQQTPGQGLQFLFEYFSETQRNKGNFPGRFSGRQFSNSRSEMNVSTLELGDSALYLCASSLGTGVYEQYFGPGTRLTVT.

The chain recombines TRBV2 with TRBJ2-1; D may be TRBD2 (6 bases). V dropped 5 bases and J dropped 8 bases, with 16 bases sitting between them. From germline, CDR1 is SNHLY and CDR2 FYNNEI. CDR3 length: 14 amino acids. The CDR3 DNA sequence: TGTGCCAGCAGTTTACTAGGAGGGTTGGATGAGCAGTTCTTC. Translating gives CASSLLGGLDEQFF.